Included here is one TCR beta chain sequence, with context. The entry originates in a study of blood T cell repertoires in COVID-19. Turning to the study itself: T cells, B-cell-depleted T cells, or PBMCs supplied cDNA or gDNA.

Germline CDR1 and CDR2: MNHEY and SVGEGT. This CDR3 region has 13 residues. The germline V and J ends were trimmed by 4 bases and 3 bases, with 9 bases remaining between them. Per the original data handling: Amplification of reference gene primers provided the estimated nucleated cell counts. The data were produced by immunoSEQ multiplex PCR, yet TCRdb's version contains in-frame clones alone and is incomplete. V and J calls and clone size are copied from that table; D and trimming were computed from the DNA. Of approximately 120,000 clones in the sample, approximately 87% are singletons; the top ten hold around a sixth.

The sequenced sample was peripheral blood. The rearrangement links TRBV6-2 or TRBV6-3 to TRBJ1-2; D is unresolved. The TCR originated in a woman aged 55-69 years with acute or convalescent COVID-19. The CDR3 region is CASSFPVYYGYTF. CDR3 in DNA: TGTGCCAGCAGTTTCCCAGTGTACTATGGCTACACCTTC.